This TCR beta chain was documented in a study of blood T cell repertoires in COVID-19. Whole-study context: Acute and convalescent COVID-19 specimens originated in the United States, Italy and Spain. Sources were T cells, B-cell-depleted T cells, or PBMCs; the material itself was cDNA or gDNA.

Authors' methods: Estimation of nucleated cell counts relied on the amplification of reference gene primers. TCRdb's copy holds only in-frame clones and misses some; the assay was immunoSEQ multiplex PCR. That table supplies the V and J calls and clone size; D and trimming were determined from the DNA. The sample holds under 300,000 clones, over 80% seen once. The CDR3 covers 14 residues. Per germline, CDR1 MGHDK and CDR2 SYGVNS. V lost 5 bases and J lost 6, with 14 bases in between. The TCR comes from a middle-aged woman with acute or convalescent COVID-19. The sample was peripheral blood. The chain links TRBV25-1 to TRBJ2-1; D is ambiguous. CDR3 sequence (DNA): TGTGCCAGCAGTCCCTTTTTGAGTGGCAATGAGCAGTTCTTC. Protein product: CASSPFLSGNEQFF.